This TCR beta chain was captured by sequencing in a study of CD8+ T cells in alopecia areata (dated by TCRdb to 2016 to 2019). Turning to the overall study: Treated patients were enrolled in an open-label pilot trial of oral tofacitinib at 5 to 10 mg twice daily for moderate-to-severe alopecia areata. RNA came from the PAXgene miRNA kit for fixed scalp, the miRNeasy kit for PBMCs, and the RNeasy kit for mouse skin. Clonality in the scalp was compared among normal scalp (n=4), patchy alopecia areata scalp (n=8), and alopecia totalis/universalis scalp (n=8). In both human patients and the C3H/HeJ mouse model, the study applied high-throughput TCRbeta sequencing to look at T cell clonal expansion in alopecia areata. Disease severity in treated patients was measured with the SALT score, which quantifies the percentage of affected scalp surface area. In humans, TCRbeta sequencing was performed on scalp tissue and on sorted CD4+ and CD8+ peripheral blood T cells from healthy controls and from patients with patchy or totalis/universalis alopecia areata. TCRbeta CDR3 regions were amplified by immunoSEQ multiplex PCR using 35 Vbeta forward and 13 Jbeta reverse primers. Biopsies were taken from tofacitinib-treated patients at baseline and at 4 and 24 weeks of treatment, and a later scalp biopsy was taken in several of the tofacitinib-treated patients. Tofacitinib was given for 6 to 18 months, followed by 6 months of follow-up off drug to assess delayed response and recurrence. Results and caveats for the whole study, not just this receptor: Many expanded lesional clones persisted in scalp and blood during tofacitinib treatment, which may partly explain relapse after stopping treatment. Shared TCR sequences between patients were less evident than in mice, which may be partly attributable to HLA diversity in the patient population. The treated cohort was small, with a single nonresponder, so links between baseline CD8+ expansion and response need larger studies. With tofacitinib, both scalp clonality and the number of expanded CD8+ clones among the top 100 scalp clones went down significantly. Lesional scalp, especially in alopecia totalis/universalis, showed higher clonality and more expanded CD8+ clones than normal scalp, suggesting antigenic drive. Resident alphabeta T cells in normal human skin are also sequenced, complicating scalp TCR repertoire analysis, unlike mouse skin dominated by gammadelta T cells.

The time point label for this specimen denotes: more than 3 weeks on oral tofacitinib. The sample's treatment or condition label is to be understood as: oral pan-JAK inhibitor, 5-10 mg twice daily. Lesional scalp punch biopsies and peripheral blood were obtained from alopecia areata patients. PBMCs were isolated by density centrifugation and stained for CD3, CD4 and CD8, after which CD4+ and CD8+ T cells were sorted on a FACSAria. Notes on this clone: This receptor's antigen is unknown. No base quality values were provided; no much bigger clone lies one nucleotide off.

Libraries were made using the immunoSEQ multiplex PCR assay. RNA was extracted from all samples and reverse transcribed into cDNA, which served as template for TCR sequencing. SuperScript III was used for first-strand cDNA synthesis, primed with a 2:1 mix of oligo-dT and random hexamers. A synthetic immune receptor repertoire was used to measure amplification bias, and any remaining bias was corrected computationally. On the study's bioinformatics: Raw reads were preprocessed to remove errors, and CDR3 was defined according to IMGT conventions as the region from the conserved cysteine to phenylalanine. Clonality was calculated as 1 minus Shannon entropy normalized by log2 of the number of productive unique TCRs. Whether scalp clones were CD4 or CD8 was inferred by matching scalp TCRbeta sequences against CD4 and CD8 repertoires sorted from blood. TCRdb stores this immuneACCESS table with in-frame sequences only. Part of the clones is absent; in the studies checked, under half of the shortfall reflects unresolved V genes, and no reason is known for the rest. V and J calls and clone size come straight from that table; D and trimming were deduced from the DNA. The sample has 100,000 to 150,000 clones on record, around 60% of them singletons. Around 5.4% of the sample belongs to the ten largest clones.

The junction shows trimming of 2 bases on V and 6 bases on J, plus 8 bases between the germline ends. From a lookup of the germline V gene (reference sequence), CDR1 and CDR2 are PRHDT and FYEKMQ. The CDR3 sequence holds 13 residues, the cysteine and phenylalanine included. The retained sequence is limited to the CDR3, 39 bases, with the frame set at the first base. Material: CD4+ T cells sorted from blood, obtained at week 4, from a patient treated with tofacitinib. The source is a human donor with alopecia areata. The V and J segments used are TRBV13 and TRBJ2-1; no confident D gene assignment can be made. The base sequence is TGTGCCAGCAGCTTACGTCCCGTCAATGAGCAGTTCTTC. Its amino acids are CASSLRPVNEQFF.